These T cell receptor beta chains were read from a single sample in a study of blood T cell repertoires in COVID-19. Sequenced by immunoSEQ multiplex PCR; TCRdb stores in-frame clones only, minus some. The sample includes 150,000 to 200,000 clones, 70% to 90% of them seen just once. The sample comprised peripheral blood. The receptors come from a man between 60 and 75 years old with acute or convalescent COVID-19. Both conserved end residues are part of each CDR3. D genes are given only for firm matches. Clone size is stated in some rows and not others, as once, few, many or a class when expanded.

clone_size	v_call	cdr3_length	d_call	j_call	cdr3_nt	cdr3_aa
.	TRBV5-5	16	.	TRBJ2-6	TGTGCCAGCAGCTTATACAGGGTCTCTGGGGCCAACGTCCTGACTTTC	CASSLYRVSGANVLTF
.	TRBV3-1/TRBV3-2	12	TRBD1	TRBJ1-1	TGTGCCAGCAGCACAGGGGTGACTGAAGCTTTCTTT	CASSTGVTEAFF
.	TRBV5-1	18	TRBD2	TRBJ2-3	TGCGCCAGCAGCCATGGGGCGGGAGGGCTCTCTAGCACAGATACGCAGTATTTT	CASSHGAGGLSSTDTQYF
few	TRBV5-1	18	.	TRBJ2-5	TGCGCCAGCAGACCCGACCCGAGTCCAGGGGGGAGACAAGAGACCCAGTACTTC	CASRPDPSPGGRQETQYF
.	TRBV27	15	TRBD1	TRBJ2-7	TGTGCCAGCAGTTTGCGACAGGGGGCCTCCTACGAGCAGTACTTC	CASSLRQGASYEQYF
.	TRBV6-5	13	.	TRBJ2-3	TGTGCCAGCAGCGTACAGGGTTCAAATACGCAGTATTTT	CASSVQGSNTQYF
once	TRBV5-6	15	TRBD1	TRBJ2-3	TGTGCCAGCAGCCCGGTGGGGACAGTGGCAGATACGCAGTATTTT	CASSPVGTVADTQYF
.	TRBV10-1	15	.	TRBJ2-7	TGCGCCAGCAGTGACCCGACTGAGCCAAGGTACGAGCAGTACTTC	CASSDPTEPRYEQYF
.	TRBV2	14	TRBD1	TRBJ2-1	TGTGCCAGCAGTCGCAGGGGGCACAACAATGAGCAGTTCTTC	CASSRRGHNNEQFF
.	TRBV11-1	16	.	TRBJ2-1	TGTGCCAGCAGCTTAAACGTAGACAGAACTACCAATGAGCAGTTCTTC	CASSLNVDRTTNEQFF
.	TRBV2	16	TRBD1	TRBJ1-1	TGTGCCAGCAGTGAAGCCTTACAGGGGATAAGGACTGAAGCTTTCTTT	CASSEALQGIRTEAFF
.	TRBV28	14	.	TRBJ1-5	TGTGCCAGCAGTTTTACGAGTAGCAATCAGCCCCAGCATTTT	CASSFTSSNQPQHF
.	TRBV5-1	13	.	TRBJ2-2	TGCGCCAGCAGCGGAGGACCCACCGGGGAGCTGTTTTTT	CASSGGPTGELFF
.	TRBV7-3	17	TRBD2	TRBJ2-5	TGTGCCAGCAGCTTGGGTCCGGGAGGGCCCCCCGGTGAGACCCAGTACTTC	CASSLGPGGPPGETQYF
.	TRBV5-4	16	.	TRBJ2-3	TGTGCCAGCAGCTCACAGGGTTTACCTAGCACAGATACGCAGTATTTT	CASSSQGLPSTDTQYF
.	TRBV27	15	TRBD1	TRBJ2-3	TGTGCCAGCAGTTACAGGGGACCGCTATTAGATACGCAGTATTTT	CASSYRGPLLDTQYF
.	TRBV4-3	13	.	TRBJ2-7	TGCGCCAGCAGCCAAGAGGCAGGCTACGAGCAGTACTTC	CASSQEAGYEQYF
.	TRBV2	14	.	TRBJ1-3	TGTGCCAGCAGTGAAAGCAGGGGCGGAAACACCATATATTTT	CASSESRGGNTIYF
.	TRBV7-9	15	.	TRBJ1-3	TGTGCCAGCAGCCCCCCGGGGAAACCTGGAAACACCATATATTTT	CASSPPGKPGNTIYF
.	TRBV2	15	TRBD1	TRBJ2-7	TGTGCCAGCAGACAAAAGAGAGACAGGGGGTACGAGCAGTACTTC	CASRQKRDRGYEQYF
few	TRBV28	20	TRBD2	TRBJ2-1	TGTGCCAGCAGTTTTGAGATGGGACTAGCGGCCTCTGGCTCCTACAATGAGCAGTTCTTC	CASSFEMGLAASGSYNEQFF
.	TRBV5-1	18	.	TRBJ2-1	TGCGCCAGCAGTTTCACCTCGGGACTCCCATTTTACTACAATGAGCAGTTCTTC	CASSFTSGLPFYYNEQFF
few	TRBV5-4	16	TRBD1	TRBJ1-2	TGTGCCAGCAGTTCTCCCACAGGGGTTTTTAACTATGGCTACACCTTC	CASSSPTGVFNYGYTF
.	TRBV7-9	15	.	TRBJ2-5	TGTGCCAGCAGCTTAGGACGGGGGGCTCAGGAGACCCAGTACTTC	CASSLGRGAQETQYF
once	TRBV3-1/TRBV3-2	17	TRBD2	TRBJ2-3	TGTGCCAGCAGCCTGAGAGGTAAAGCGGGGAGCACAGATACGCAGTATTTT	CASSLRGKAGSTDTQYF
.	TRBV6-4	16	TRBD2	TRBJ2-3	TGTGCCAGCAGTGAGTGGACTAGCGGGAGTACAGATACGCAGTATTTT	CASSEWTSGSTDTQYF
.	TRBV19	15	TRBD2	TRBJ2-7	TGTGCCAGTAGCTCCCTAGCGGGGGACTCCTACGAGCAGTACTTC	CASSSLAGDSYEQYF
.	TRBV4-1	16	.	TRBJ2-7	TGCGCCAGCAGCCAAGAGAGGGACTTTAGCTCCTACGAGCAGTACTTC	CASSQERDFSSYEQYF
.	TRBV7-2	14	TRBD2	TRBJ2-7	TGTGCCAGCAGCCCCCGGCGGGAGTCATACGAGCAGTACTTC	CASSPRRESYEQYF
.	TRBV11-2	14	.	TRBJ1-5	TGTGCCAGCAGCCGGCAGGGCGGGGATCAGCCCCAGCATTTT	CASSRQGGDQPQHF
.	TRBV27	13	TRBD1	TRBJ1-1	TGTGCCAGCGGAGCAGGGGGCTACACTGAAGCTTTCTTT	CASGAGGYTEAFF
.	TRBV7-9	17	TRBD1	TRBJ2-3	TGTGCCAGCAGCTTAGCAAGGGACAGCCAGACGGCAGATACGCAGTATTTT	CASSLARDSQTADTQYF
.	TRBV7-9	16	.	TRBJ2-6	TGTGCCAGCAGCCGACAGGCTGGCTCTGGGGCCAACGTCCTGACTTTC	CASSRQAGSGANVLTF
.	TRBV5-1	15	TRBD2	TRBJ2-3	TGCGCCAGCAGCTTGGGCGGGAGGGGCACAGATACGCAGTATTTT	CASSLGGRGTDTQYF
.	TRBV18	13	.	TRBJ2-2	TGTGCGGAGAGGGTCGGAAGGACCGGGGAGCTGTTTTTT	CAERVGRTGELFF
once	TRBV7-2	14	.	TRBJ2-7	TGTGCCAGCAGCGAATCTGACAGGCGCTACGAGCAGTACTTC	CASSESDRRYEQYF
few	TRBV27	15	TRBD2	TRBJ2-1	TGTGCCAGCAGTTATCCGGGACTAGCGGGATCGGAGTTGATCTTC	CASSYPGLAGSELIF
.	TRBV7-6	13	TRBD2	TRBJ2-5	TGTGCCAGCAGCCATAGCGGGAGTGAGACCCAGTACTTC	CASSHSGSETQYF
.	TRBV5-5	17	TRBD1	TRBJ1-4	TGTGCCAGCAGCTTTAGAGCGACCGGGACAGATAATGAAAAACTGTTTTTT	CASSFRATGTDNEKLFF
once	TRBV19	16	.	TRBJ2-3	TGTGCCAGTAGTTTTCCTCCTTCAGGGGACGCAGATACGCAGTATTTT	CASSFPPSGDADTQYF
.	TRBV18	15	.	TRBJ1-1	TGTGCCAGCTCACCCATGGAGAACATGAACACTGAAGCTTTCTTT	CASSPMENMNTEAFF
.	TRBV7-8	16	TRBD2	TRBJ2-1	TGTGCCAGCAGCTTAGACGGACTAGCGGGATATATTGAGCAGTTCTTC	CASSLDGLAGYIEQFF
.	TRBV6-2/TRBV6-3	16	.	TRBJ1-1	TGTGCCAGCAGTTACTCGACAGAGCAGGGGATCACTGAAGCTTTCTTT	CASSYSTEQGITEAFF
.	TRBV12-3/TRBV12-4	13	.	TRBJ2-1	TGTGCCAGCAGCCCCGGGACTTACAATGAGCAGTTCTTC	CASSPGTYNEQFF
.	TRBV7-2	15	.	TRBJ1-1	TGTGCCAGCAGCTTAGTCGGAGGATTGAACACTGAAGCTTTCTTT	CASSLVGGLNTEAFF
.	TRBV6-6	15	.	TRBJ1-5	TGTGCCAGCAGAGACCGCACAGGAGGCAATCAGCCCCAGCATTTT	CASRDRTGGNQPQHF
.	TRBV27	17	TRBD2	TRBJ2-3	TGTGCCAGCAGTCCTCATCTCAGCGGGAGTCGGACAGATACGCAGTATTTT	CASSPHLSGSRTDTQYF
.	TRBV27	14	TRBD2	TRBJ2-7	TGTGCCAGCAGTTTTTCTAGCGGGACGAGGGAGCAGTACTTC	CASSFSSGTREQYF
.	TRBV27	13	TRBD1	TRBJ1-1	TGTGCCAGCAGTCCCAAGGGACAGGGGGAAGCTTTCTTT	CASSPKGQGEAFF
.	TRBV4-2	15	.	TRBJ2-7	TGTGCCAGCAGCCAAGCTCGGGGACAAACCTACGAGCAGTACTTC	CASSQARGQTYEQYF
.	TRBV15	14	.	TRBJ2-1	TGTGCCACCAGCAGAGATCGTTTGACAAATGAGCAGTTCTTC	CATSRDRLTNEQFF
.	TRBV27	14	.	TRBJ1-1	TGTGCCAGCAGTTTAGGGGCCGGGAACACTGAAGCTTTCTTT	CASSLGAGNTEAFF
.	TRBV9	17	TRBD1	TRBJ2-2	TGTGCCAGCAGCTCTCGAGGAGGGACAGGGATCACCGGGGAGCTGTTTTTT	CASSSRGGTGITGELFF
.	TRBV6-6	12	.	TRBJ2-7	TGTGCCAGCAGTTTACAGGGTTACGAGCAGTACTTC	CASSLQGYEQYF
few	TRBV4-2	15	.	TRBJ2-1	TGTGCCAGCAGCCTAATCCGCGGCACCTACAATGAGCAGTTCTTC	CASSLIRGTYNEQFF